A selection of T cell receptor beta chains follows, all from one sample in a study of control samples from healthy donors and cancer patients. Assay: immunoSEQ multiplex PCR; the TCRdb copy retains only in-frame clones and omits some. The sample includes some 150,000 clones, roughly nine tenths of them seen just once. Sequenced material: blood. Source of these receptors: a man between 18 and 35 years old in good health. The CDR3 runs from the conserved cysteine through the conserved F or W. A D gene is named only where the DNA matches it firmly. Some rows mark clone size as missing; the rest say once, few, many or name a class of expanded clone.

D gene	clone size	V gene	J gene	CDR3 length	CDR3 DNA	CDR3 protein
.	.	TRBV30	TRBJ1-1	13	TGTGCCTGGACCCTCCTACAGAACACTGAAGCTTTCTTT	CAWTLLQNTEAFF
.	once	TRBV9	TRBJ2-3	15	TGTGCCAGCAGCGTTGGAGGGGCTAGCACAGATACGCAGTATTTT	CASSVGGASTDTQYF
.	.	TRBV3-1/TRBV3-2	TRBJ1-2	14	TGTGCCAGCAGCCACAACCGGGAGAGAGGTGGCTACACCTTC	CASSHNRERGGYTF
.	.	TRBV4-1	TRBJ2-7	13	TGCGCCAGCAGCCAAGATCTCCCCTACGAGCAGTACTTC	CASSQDLPYEQYF
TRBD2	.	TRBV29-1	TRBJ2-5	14	TGCAGCGTTGATTTTAGCGGGGGGAGGGAGACCCAGTACTTC	CSVDFSGGRETQYF
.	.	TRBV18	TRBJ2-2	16	TGTGCCAGCTCACCACAGGGTAACGCGAACACCGGGGAGCTGTTTTTT	CASSPQGNANTGELFF
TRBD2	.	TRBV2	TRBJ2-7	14	TGTGCCAGCAGTGCGGGGGGGCCTATTTACGAGCAGTACTTC	CASSAGGPIYEQYF
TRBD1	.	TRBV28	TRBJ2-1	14	TGTGCCAGCTACCGACAGGGGGCCTACAATGAGCAGTTCTTC	CASYRQGAYNEQFF
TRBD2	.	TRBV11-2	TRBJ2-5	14	TGTGCCAGCAGCTTAGGGGTAGCGGGGGAGACCCAGTACTTC	CASSLGVAGETQYF
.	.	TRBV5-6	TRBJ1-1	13	TGTGCCAGCAGTCCTACAGGAAACACTGAAGCTTTCTTT	CASSPTGNTEAFF
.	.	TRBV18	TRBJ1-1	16	TGTGCCAGCTCACGGGGGACGGGAGCCATGGGCACTGAAGCTTTCTTT	CASSRGTGAMGTEAFF
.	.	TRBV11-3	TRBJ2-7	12	TGTGCCAGCAGCTTTTTTGGGGGCGAGCAGTACTTC	CASSFFGGEQYF
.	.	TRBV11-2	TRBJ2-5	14	TGTGCCAGCAGCTCGAACAGGGCCCAAGAGACCCAGTACTTC	CASSSNRAQETQYF
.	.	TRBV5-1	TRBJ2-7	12	TGCGCCAGCAGCTCCGCCTCCTACGAGCAGTACTTC	CASSSASYEQYF
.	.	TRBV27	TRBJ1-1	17	TGTGCCAGCAGCCCAACTTCGGGGGGACCGCTTGTGACTGAAGCTTTCTTT	CASSPTSGGPLVTEAFF
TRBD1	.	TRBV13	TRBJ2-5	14	TGTGCCAGCAGCAAACGACAGGGTAGGGAGACCCAGTACTTC	CASSKRQGRETQYF
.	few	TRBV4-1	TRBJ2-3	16	TGCGCCAGCAGCGACTGGATGGGGCGGAGCACAGATACGCAGTATTTT	CASSDWMGRSTDTQYF
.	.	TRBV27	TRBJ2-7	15	TGTGCCAGCAGTTTAGCGCAGGGGCCCCCCTACGAGCAGTACTTC	CASSLAQGPPYEQYF